The source of this T cell receptor beta chain is a study of blood T cell repertoires in COVID-19. The germline V gene encodes CDR1 LNHDA and CDR2 SQIVND (reference sequence). This CDR3 spans 16 amino acids. V lost 7 bases and J lost 0; bases outside the gene matches: 9. Repertoires were generated with immunoSEQ multiplex PCR, while TCRdb's copy carries only in-frame clones and drops some. The data contain a few hundred thousand clones, roughly 80% of them seen just once; the ten biggest clones take up over 7.5%. The sequence derives from a man older than 75 with acute or convalescent COVID-19. The chain is built from TRBV19 and TRBJ1-2; 9 nucleotides line up with TRBD1. Specimen: peripheral blood. CDR3 residues: CASNMGQGYSNYGYTF. CDR3 coding DNA: TGTGCCAGTAATATGGGACAGGGTTACTCTAACTATGGCTACACCTTC. Full variable domain (missing parts from reference TRBV19 and TRBJ1-2): DGGITQSPKYLFRKEGQNVTLSCEQNLNHDAMYWYRQDPGQGLRLIYYSQIVNDFQKGDIAEGYSVSREKKESFPLTVTSAQKNPTAFYLCASNMGQGYSNYGYTFGSGTRLTVV.